Following are 22 T cell receptor beta chains from one sample sequenced in a study of blood T cell repertoires in COVID-19. Clones were sequenced by immunoSEQ multiplex PCR, and TCRdb holds only the in-frame ones, with some missing. The sample has 490,000 or so clones, more than 85% seen once. Sequences were obtained from PBMCs or T cells enriched from blood (not recorded which). The receptors come from a woman aged 60-70 years who had recovered from COVID-19.

The chain links TRBV5-1 to TRBJ2-1; TRBD2 matches 8 bases. This CDR3 comprises 15 residues. Germline assignment: CDR1 SGHRS and CDR2 YFSETQ. Trimming cost V 6 bases and J 10 bases; bases outside gene matches: 15. The CDR3 nucleotides are TGCGCCAGCACCCACGTAGCGGGGAGGATCAAGGAGCAGTTCTTC. Its translation is CASTHVAGRIKEQFF.

The chain combines TRBV6-6 with TRBJ1-1; D is ambiguous. This CDR3 spans 13 amino acids. Germline V lookup: CDR1 MNHNY, CDR2 SVGAGI (reference sequence). V was clipped by 0 bases and J by 3 bases, with 5 bases between them. The CDR3 bases are TGTGCCAGCAGTTACTCTAGCGACACTGAAGCTTTCTTT. Protein: CASSYSSDTEAFF.

The chain links TRBV6-5 to TRBJ2-7, with TRBD1 as a possible D gene (6 bases). Trimming shortened V by 5 bases and J by 7 bases, and 15 bases separated the two germline ends. The germline gives CDR1 MNHEY, CDR2 SVGAGI. The CDR3 runs 13 residues. The CDR3 spells CASSQTGLGEQYV. The CDR3 nucleotides read TGTGCCAGCAGTCAAACAGGGTTGGGGGAGCAGTACGTC.

The rearrangement links TRBV5-4 to TRBJ2-7; perhaps TRBD2 as D (7 bases). Trimming took off 4 bases at V and 3 bases at J, with 14 bases between the two ends. This CDR3 is 14 amino acids long. The germline CDR1 and CDR2 sequences are SGHNT and YYREEE (reference sequence). The DNA of the CDR3 is TGTGCCAGCAGCATCCCGGGGGGCGACTACGAGCAGTACTTC. This gives the protein CASSIPGGDYEQYF. The full variable domain, in which reference TRBV5-4 and TRBJ2-7 provide the parts outside the CDR3, is ETGVTQSPTHLIKTRGQQVTLRCSSQSGHNTVSWYQQALGQGPQFIFQYYREEENGRGNFPPRFSGLQFPNYSSELNVNALELDDSALYLCASSIPGGDYEQYFGPGTRLTVT.

As concerns this clone: This specimen includes other DNA sequences encoding the same CDR3. The chain joins TRBV30 to TRBJ2-3, with TRBD2 matching over 7 bases. CDR3 length: 14 residues. V was clipped by 0 bases and J by 3 bases; unmatched bases: 3. From germline, CDR1 is GTSNPN and CDR2 SVGIG (reference sequence). The CDR3 DNA is TGTGCCTGGAGTGTCGGCGGGGGTACAGATACGCAGTATTTT. Its translation is CAWSVGGGTDTQYF.

V and J are TRBV5-4 and TRBJ2-3; 12 bases agree with TRBD1. The trim removed 4 bases at V and 4 bases at J, leaving 10 bases unmatched. The CDR3 contains 17 residues. Germline V gives CDR1 SGHNT, CDR2 YYREEE (reference sequence). The CDR3 reads CASSAKRDRGHADTQYF. CDR3 coding DNA: TGTGCCAGCAGCGCAAAGAGGGACAGGGGGCATGCAGATACGCAGTATTTT.

This clone was detected many times. This chain joins TRBV5-1 and TRBJ1-6; D not resolved. Trimming pared 3 bases from V and 0 bases from J, leaving 10 bases between. The CDR3 has 16 residues. Germline CDR1 and CDR2: SGHRS and YFSETQ. CDR3: CASSSLSSSYNSPLHF. DNA for the CDR3: TGCGCCAGCAGCTCTTTATCCAGCTCCTATAATTCACCCCTCCACTTT.

This chain joins TRBV11-3 and TRBJ2-7; D is unresolved. Germline CDR1 and CDR2: SGHNT and YENEEA. The CDR3 is made up of 12 amino acids. Deletions cut 4 bases from V and 6 bases from J, with 10 bases between. CDR3: CASSSFSSEQYF. The CDR3 DNA reads as TGTGCCAGCAGCTCCTTCAGTTCCGAGCAGTACTTC.

This chain connects TRBV12-3 or TRBV12-4 to TRBJ1-6; D unresolved. Trimming left V 4 bases short and J 8 bases short, with 9 bases between. The CDR3 has 13 residues. The CDR3 loop reads CASSYGGHSPLHF. CDR3 sequence (DNA): TGTGCCAGCAGTTATGGAGGCCATTCACCCCTCCACTTT.

This rearrangement joins TRBV11-2 to TRBJ1-1; D ambiguous. This CDR3 is built from 15 residues. Germline V CDR1 and CDR2: SGHAT, FQNNGV. With 2 bases removed from V and 4 bases from J, the gap between germline ends came to 14 bases. This CDR3 reads CASSLIQVSFTEAFF. The CDR3 DNA sequence: TGTGCCAGCAGCTTAATTCAGGTTTCCTTCACTGAAGCTTTCTTT.

The J gene is TRBJ2-5, the V gene TRBV27; 9 positions agree with TRBD1. The J segment lost 5 bases and the V segment lost 4 bases, leaving 8 bases of the junction unmatched. The germline V gene encodes CDR1 MNHEY and CDR2 SMNVEV (reference sequence). The length of the CDR3 is 15 residues. Written as DNA, the CDR3 is TGTGCCAGCAGTTCCCCTCGGACAGGGGCGGAGACCCAGTACTTC. This translates into CASSSPRTGAETQYF.

V and J are TRBV2 and TRBJ1-1, with TRBD1 matching over 8 bases. CDR1 SNHLY and CDR2 FYNNEI come from the germline V gene. This CDR3 comprises 15 residues. Trimming cost V 1 base and J 4 bases; bases outside gene matches: 5. The DNA for the CDR3 is TGTGCCAGCAGTGAAGGCAGGGGGCTGGGCACTGAAGCTTTCTTT. Its translation: CASSEGRGLGTEAFF.

This sequence joins TRBV10-1 and TRBJ2-7; 7 bases are a match to TRBD2. Germline V gene sequence: CDR1 WNHNN, CDR2 SYGVQD (reference sequence). This CDR3 contains 16 residues. V was clipped by 8 bases and J by 4 bases; unmatched bases: 17. CDR3 sequence reads: CASLRSGLVISYEQYV. In DNA form, the CDR3 reads TGCGCCAGCCTAAGATCAGGACTAGTCATTTCATACGAGCAGTACGTC.

This chain connects TRBV10-2 to TRBJ1-5; 8 bases align to TRBD1. Trimming at V came to 2 bases and at J to 7 bases, leaving 4 bases not matched to a gene. Germline CDR1 is WSHSY and CDR2 is SAAADI. This CDR3 region has 14 residues. CDR3 nucleotides: TGCGCCAGCAGTGAGACAGGGGGTATGCAGCCCCAGCATTTT. This translates into CASSETGGMQPQHF.

The V call is TRBV5-1, the J call TRBJ2-5, with TRBD2 as a possible D gene (5 bases). V lost 6 bases to trimming and J lost 5 bases, with 8 bases between them. This CDR3 is 11 amino acids long. Germline CDR1 reads SGHRS; CDR2 reads YFSETQ. The CDR3 nucleotides read TGCGCCAGCACGGGGTTGGAGACCCAGTACTTC. Protein sequence: CASTGLETQYF.

The rearrangement joins TRBV19 to TRBJ1-6; 8 bases are shared with TRBD1. CDR3 length: 14 amino acids. J lost 9 bases, V lost 6 bases, and 7 bases had no gene match. The germline V gene encodes CDR1 LNHDA and CDR2 SQIVND (reference sequence). Written as DNA, the CDR3 is TGTGCCAGTAGCTCAGGGGGCGTCCGTTCACCCCTCCACTTT. As protein: CASSSGGVRSPLHF.

The V gene is TRBV2, the J gene TRBJ2-2, with 7 nucleotides matching TRBD1. The CDR3 has 14 residues. The ends lost 4 bases at V and 5 bases at J; junction bases unmatched: 4. Germline CDR1 is SNHLY and CDR2 is FYNNEI. In DNA, the CDR3 is TGTGCCAGCAGTGTTAGGGGGCTAACCGGGGAGCTGTTTTTT. Its protein product is CASSVRGLTGELFF.

J is TRBJ2-4 and V is TRBV2, with D perhaps TRBD2 (7 bases). The CDR3 loop spans 15 amino acids. Trimming removed 1 base at V and 6 bases at J, with 13 bases between. Germline V lookup: CDR1 SNHLY, CDR2 FYNNEI. This CDR3 is CASSEGQGGGNIQYF. The DNA for the CDR3 is TGTGCCAGCAGTGAAGGGCAGGGAGGGGGAAACATTCAGTACTTC.

The chain recombines TRBV19 with TRBJ1-1, with 8 positions matching TRBD1. From germline, CDR1 is LNHDA and CDR2 SQIVND (reference sequence). Trimming at V came to 8 bases and at J to 4 bases, leaving 6 bases not matched to a gene. The CDR3 length is 13 residues. CDR3 loop: CASSADRGTEAFF. The CDR3 DNA reads as TGTGCCAGTTCTGCAGACAGGGGCACTGAAGCTTTCTTT.

Worth noting for this clone: Within the sample, other DNA sequences also encode this same CDR3. The chain has TRBV5-1 and TRBJ1-3; TRBD1 aligns across 7 bases. Germline CDR1 SGHRS, CDR2 YFSETQ. Trimming cost V 2 bases and J 2 bases; bases outside gene matches: 1. This CDR3 is 14 amino acids long. CDR3 sequence reads: CASSLGTAGNTIYF. As DNA, the CDR3 is TGCGCCAGCAGCTTAGGGACAGCTGGAAACACCATATATTTT.

The chain has TRBV27 and TRBJ1-1; D gene ambiguous. This CDR3 is 14 amino acids long. Germline lookup yields CDR1 MNHEY and CDR2 SMNVEV (reference sequence). Between the trimmed V and J ends, which lost 1 base and 1 base, there was a span of 7 bases. CDR3: CASSLWAANTEAFF. In DNA, the CDR3 is TGTGCCAGCAGTTTATGGGCCGCGAACACTGAAGCTTTCTTT.

The chain couples TRBV19 to TRBJ2-3; 7 bases line up with TRBD2. The V gene's germline CDR1 is LNHDA and CDR2 SQIVND (reference sequence). V shed 6 bases and J 4 bases; nucleotides not matched to a gene: 13. The CDR3 is 16 residues long. In DNA, the CDR3 is TGTGCCAGTAGCCGCCGAGCGGGGACCCCGGCAGATACGCAGTATTTT. As protein: CASSRRAGTPADTQYF.